The present TCR beta chain was sequenced within a study of neurological immune-mediated disorders. This clonotype was observed at least ten times. This CDR3 comprises 15 residues. Germline CDR1 reads ENHRY; CDR2 reads SYGVKD. V lost 2 bases, J lost 1 base, and 10 bases lay in between. Each CDR3 protein gets one entry after TCRdb re-called the 5' RACE reads with MiXCR. The sample contains over 11,000 distinct CDR3 sequences, 8.5% to 12% of which appear only once. The V call is TRBV10-3, the J call TRBJ2-3; D remains unclear. Input material: PBMCs. The receptor comes from a woman aged 40-49 years in good health. CDR3 in amino acids: CAISEEVVGTDTQYF. For the CDR3, the DNA is TGTGCCATCAGTGAGGAGGTGGTCGGCACAGATACGCAGTATTTT.